These 27 T cell receptor beta chains were sequenced from one sample in a study of OX40 agonist ivuxolimab in advanced cancers. This table comes from immunoSEQ multiplex PCR, and its TCRdb copy is limited to in-frame clones, with some not included. The sample contains approximately 70,000 clones, 85% to 90% of which appear only once. The specimen was CD4+ or CD8+ T cells sorted from blood, collected in a trial of the OX40 agonist ivuxolimab. The source is an adult with an advanced solid tumor such as melanoma, head and neck, liver or kidney cancer.

The rearrangement uses TRBV13 and TRBJ2-3, with 8 bases lining up with TRBD2. The CDR3 spans 16 residues. Trimming removed 1 base from V and 1 base from J; junction bases left unmatched: 4. Germline assignment: CDR1 PRHDT and CDR2 FYEKMQ (reference sequence). CDR3 nucleotide sequence: TGTGCCAGCAGCTTAGCGGGAGGGGAGGGCACAGATACGCAGTATTTT. Translating gives CASSLAGGEGTDTQYF.

The chain has TRBV28 and TRBJ1-1; D is perhaps TRBD1 (5 bases). In germline, CDR1 is MDHEN, CDR2 SYDVKM. The V end lost 10 bases, the J end lost 4 bases, and 25 bases lay between the germline ends. This CDR3 is built from 16 residues. Written as DNA, the CDR3 is TGTGCCACCTCTCCTCCCCGCGGGCAGGGTCTCACTGAAGCTTTCTTT. Its protein product is CATSPPRGQGLTEAFF. Based on the CDR3 plus reference TRBV28 and TRBJ1-1, the full variable domain is DVKVTQSSRYLVKRTGEKVFLECVQDMDHENMFWYRQDPGLGLRLIYFSYDVKMKEKGDIPEGYSVSREKKERFSLILESASTNQTSMYLCATSPPRGQGLTEAFFGQGTRLTVV.

The chain carries TRBV10-1 and TRBJ2-1, with 10 nucleotides matching TRBD1. The CDR3 length is 18 residues. From germline, CDR1 is WNHNN and CDR2 SYGVQD (reference sequence). Trimming took 6 bases from V and 5 from J; bases not matched to a gene: 16. The CDR3 DNA sequence: TGCGCCAGCAGCCAACGACAGGGGGCATTGACGATTAACAATGAGCAGTTCTTC. This encodes CASSQRQGALTINNEQFF.

The chain uses TRBV10-3 and TRBJ2-3, with TRBD2 matching 7 bases. Germline assignment: CDR1 ENHRY and CDR2 SYGVKD. J lost 3 bases, V lost 5 bases, and 8 bases had no gene match. The CDR3 has 15 amino acids. This CDR3 is CAISQGRGGTDTQYF. The DNA for the CDR3 is TGTGCCATCAGTCAGGGAAGGGGAGGGACAGATACGCAGTATTTT.

The chain is built from TRBV19 and TRBJ2-1, with TRBD2 identical over 16 bases. Germline V gene lookup returns CDR1 LNHDA and CDR2 SQIVND (reference sequence). V gave up 5 bases and J gave up 9 bases; unmatched junction bases: 4. CDR3 length: 15 amino acids. CDR3 nucleotides: TGTGCCAGTAGTTCGGGACTAGCGGGAGGGGGTGAGCAGTTCTTC. Protein product: CASSSGLAGGGEQFF.

CDR3 amino acids: CASSVDGSSYGYTF. The CDR3 region has the DNA TGTGCCAGCAGCGTGGACGGATCTTCATATGGCTACACCTTC. This rearrangement joins TRBV5-4 to TRBJ1-2; D is unclear. The germline V and J ends were trimmed by 4 bases and 5 bases, with 15 bases remaining between them. This CDR3 is built from 14 residues. In germline, CDR1 is SGHNT, CDR2 YYREEE (reference sequence).

The J gene is TRBJ2-4, the V gene TRBV6-1; a weak D match, TRBD1 (5 bases). V dropped 8 bases and J dropped 1 base, with 9 bases sitting between them. The CDR3 has 13 residues. Looked up from germline, CDR1 is MNHNS and CDR2 is SASEGT. CDR3 residues: CASDSVAKNIQYF. The CDR3 DNA sequence: TGTGCCAGCGACAGTGTGGCCAAAAACATTCAGTACTTC.

Only one count was recorded for this clone. The chain recombines TRBV2 with TRBJ2-7; D possibly corresponds to TRBD1 (6 bases). V lost 2 bases, J lost 3 bases, and 11 bases lay in between. The germline gives CDR1 SNHLY, CDR2 FYNNEI. The CDR3 is 14 residues long. The CDR3: CASSEFNRDYEQYF. DNA of the CDR3: TGTGCCAGCAGTGAATTCAACAGGGACTACGAGCAGTACTTC.

This clone was counted only a few times. The chain has TRBV9 and TRBJ1-2; 10 bases fit TRBD1. CDR3 length equals 13 residues. Per the germline V gene, CDR1 is SGDLS and CDR2 is YYNGEE. V lost 0 bases, J lost 8 bases, and 1 base stayed unmatched. Here the CDR3 DNA reads TGTGCCAGCAGCGTAGTGACAGGGGGCGGCTACACCTTC. Protein: CASSVVTGGGYTF.

The gene calls are TRBV7-2 and TRBJ1-5; 8 bases are a match to TRBD1. The CDR3 extends over 14 amino acids. The V segment lost 4 bases and the J segment 7 bases; nucleotides outside the gene matches: 6. Germline CDR1 and CDR2: SGHTA and FQGNSA. The CDR3, as DNA: TGTGCCAGCAGCTCCGGGACAGGTATCCAGCCCCAGCATTTT. As protein: CASSSGTGIQPQHF. Combining the CDR3 with reference TRBV7-2 and TRBJ1-5 gives the whole variable domain GAGVSQSPSNKVTEKGKDVELRCDPISGHTALYWYRQSLGQGLEFLIYFQGNSAPDKSGLPSDRFSAERTGGSVSTLTIQRTQQEDSAVYLCASSSGTGIQPQHFGDGTRLSIL.

Here the CDR3 DNA reads TGTGCCAGCTCCGGGGCGGGAACGAGAGATACGCAGTATTTT. This codes for CASSGAGTRDTQYF. V gene TRBV18 combines with J gene TRBJ2-3, with D maybe TRBD2 (6 bases). Germline V gene lookup returns CDR1 KGHSH and CDR2 LQKENI. The ends were cut back, 6 bases at V and 5 bases at J, with 15 bases in the middle. CDR3 length: 14 amino acids. Looking up the rest from reference TRBV18 and TRBJ2-3 gives the full variable domain: NAGVMQNPRHLVRRRGQEARLRCSPMKGHSHVYWYRQLPEEGLKFMVYLQKENIIDESGMPKERFSAEFPKEGPSILRIQQVVRGDSAAYFCASSGAGTRDTQYFGPGTRLTVL.

The V call is TRBV10-3, the J call TRBJ2-1; maybe TRBD2 (7 bases). This CDR3 comprises 16 residues. With 4 bases removed from V and 5 bases from J, the gap between germline ends came to 18 bases. CDR1 and CDR2 from the germline V gene are ENHRY and SYGVKD. The CDR3 loop is CAISGTSSGGDNEQFF. The CDR3 DNA reads TGTGCCATCAGTGGGACCTCGTCGGGGGGCGACAATGAGCAGTTCTTC.

The chain couples TRBV28 to TRBJ1-5; the match to TRBD1 covers 8 bases. The ends lost 9 bases at V and 2 bases at J; junction bases unmatched: 15. Germline CDR1 is MDHEN and CDR2 is SYDVKM. This CDR3 comprises 17 residues. The CDR3 nucleotides read TGTGCCAGTGTACAGGGGGGAGGTCCTCAAGGCAATCAGCCCCAGCATTTT. Its protein product is CASVQGGGPQGNQPQHF.

With regard to this clone: This sample includes further DNA sequences coding for the same CDR3. The J gene is TRBJ2-3, the V gene TRBV5-1; D is possibly TRBD2 (6 bases). From germline, CDR1 is SGHRS and CDR2 YFSETQ. The CDR3 is 15 residues long. V lost 4 bases to trimming and J lost 1 base, with 13 bases between them. CDR3 sequence (DNA): TGCGCCAGCAGCCGGCTGGGCGGGGGCACAGATACGCAGTATTTT. It yields the protein CASSRLGGGTDTQYF.

About this clone: The sample contains more than one DNA sequence encoding this CDR3. This chain uses TRBV25-1 with TRBJ1-6; D not resolved. With 2 bases removed from V and 7 bases from J, the gap between germline ends came to 3 bases. Germline V CDR1 and CDR2: MGHDK, SYGVNS. There are 12 residues in the CDR3. The DNA for the CDR3 is TGTGCCAGCAGTGAAGGCAATTCACCCCTCCACTTT. Protein sequence: CASSEGNSPLHF. Full variable domain (missing parts from reference TRBV25-1 and TRBJ1-6): EADIYQTPRYLVIGTGKKITLECSQTMGHDKMYWYQQDPGMELHLIHYSYGVNSTEKGDLSSESTVSRIRTEHFPLTLESARPSHTSQYLCASSEGNSPLHFGNGTRLTVT.

The chain links TRBV19 to TRBJ2-1; D is possibly TRBD1 (6 bases). Trimming took 3 bases from V and 8 from J, leaving 14 bases between them. From germline, CDR1 is LNHDA and CDR2 SQIVND (reference sequence). This CDR3 comprises 14 residues. The CDR3 loop reads CASSMQGRRDEQFF. The CDR3 bases are TGTGCCAGTAGTATGCAGGGGCGCCGCGATGAGCAGTTCTTC.

The gene calls are TRBV7-3 and TRBJ2-2, with 9 bases identical to TRBD1. CDR3 size: 15 residues. CDR1 SGHTA and CDR2 FQGTGA come from the germline V gene. With V trimmed by 3 bases and J by 7 bases, 6 bases remained unmatched. The CDR3 bases are TGTGCCAGCAGCTTGGGGACAGGGAAGGTCGGGGAGCTGTTTTTT. Amino acid sequence: CASSLGTGKVGELFF.

J is TRBJ2-4 and V is TRBV7-6; a possible D gene is TRBD1 (5 bases). The CDR3 has 13 residues. Germline V gene sequence: CDR1 SGHVS, CDR2 FNYEAQ. The ends were cut back, 5 bases at V and 9 bases at J, with 14 bases in the middle. In nucleotides, the CDR3 is TGTGCCAGCAGCCAGGGTCTCGAGACCATTCAGTACTTC. Its protein is CASSQGLETIQYF.

V is TRBV9 and J is TRBJ1-3; D call uncertain. The V and J ends lost 0 bases and 0 bases respectively, with 4 bases between them. The germline CDR1 and CDR2 sequences are SGDLS and YYNGEE. The CDR3 runs to 14 residues. The DNA of the CDR3 is TGTGCCAGCAGCGTAGAGGCCTCTGGAAACACCATATATTTT. This sequence encodes CASSVEASGNTIYF.

Regarding this clone: The identical CDR3 is also encoded by other nucleotide sequences in the sample. The gene calls are TRBV28 and TRBJ1-5; tentatively, D is TRBD1 (5 bases). The germline V gene has CDR1 MDHEN and CDR2 SYDVKM. V dropped 6 bases and J dropped 9 bases, with 12 bases sitting between them. The CDR3 runs to 12 residues. CDR3 bases: TGTGCCAGCAGCCAACAGGTCCGGCCCCAGCATTTT. This sequence encodes CASSQQVRPQHF.

V usage is TRBV2 and J usage is TRBJ2-7; D is unclear. Germline CDR1 is SNHLY and CDR2 is FYNNEI. The germline V and J ends were trimmed by 8 bases and 5 bases, with 13 bases remaining between them. The CDR3 covers 12 residues. The CDR3 nucleotides are TGTGCCAGCCGTCCAGAGGTGAACGAGCAGTACTTC. Encoded protein: CASRPEVNEQYF.

This chain links TRBV6-1 with TRBJ2-7, with D tentatively TRBD1 (7 bases). The V gene's germline CDR1 is MNHNS and CDR2 SASEGT. The CDR3 loop spans 14 amino acids. V lost 5 bases, J lost 2 bases, and 13 bases lay in between. The CDR3 loop is CASSPGGLAYEQYF. Here the CDR3 DNA reads TGTGCCAGCAGTCCAGGGGGGCTGGCCTACGAGCAGTACTTC.

This rearrangement joins TRBV12-2 to TRBJ1-4. TRBV12-2 is given as a pseudogene. This CDR3 has 15 amino acids. CDR3 sequence: CASRLVRQGGEKLFF. Written as DNA, the CDR3 is TGTGCAAGTCGCTTGGTGCGACAGGGAGGGGAAAAACTGTTTTTT.

The rearrangement links TRBV5-4 to TRBJ2-3; a possible D gene is TRBD2 (6 bases). With 0 bases removed from V and 3 bases from J, the gap between germline ends came to 11 bases. The germline V gene has CDR1 SGHNT and CDR2 YYREEE (reference sequence). This CDR3 has 15 residues. CDR3 DNA: TGTGCCAGCAGCTTGGGGCTAGCGCGGACAGATACGCAGTATTTT. Translation gives CASSLGLARTDTQYF.

CDR3 nucleotides: TGCAGCGTCGGGTTAAGCACAGATACGCAGTATTTT. It yields the protein CSVGLSTDTQYF. This rearrangement joins TRBV29-1 to TRBJ2-3; D is undetermined. Trimming stripped 6 bases from V and 0 bases from J, with 7 bases between. CDR3 length equals 12 residues. Per germline, CDR1 SQVTM and CDR2 ANQGSEA.

The chain links TRBV30 to TRBJ2-2, with 12 bases matching TRBD1. The CDR3 consists of 17 residues. Trimming cost V 5 bases and J 7 bases; bases outside gene matches: 14. The V gene's germline CDR1 is GTSNPN and CDR2 SVGIG (reference sequence). Here the CDR3 reads CAWLAYRDRGPGGELFF. In nucleotides, the CDR3 is TGTGCCTGGTTGGCCTACCGGGACAGGGGGCCTGGCGGGGAGCTGTTTTTT.

The genes are TRBV30 and TRBJ2-3; TRBD1 is a possible D gene (5 bases). CDR1 is GTSNPN, CDR2 SVGIG, per germline (reference sequence). Trimming took off 7 bases at V and 0 bases at J, with 11 bases between the two ends. CDR3 length equals 13 residues. CDR3: CALRAGSTDTQYF. The DNA of the CDR3 is TGTGCCTTAAGGGCAGGGAGCACAGATACGCAGTATTTT.